The clone carrying this T cell receptor (beta chain) was found once. Its antigen remains unidentified. This record comes from a study of cytotoxic CD8 clonotypes in ibrutinib-treated CLL. Across the study: Of the patients, about a dozen were relapsed/refractory, under 16 treatment-naive and under 18 IGHV unmutated. A median roughly twelve months of treatment, range 6 to 36, preceded the collection of response samples. Study results and caveats: Under therapy, public clonotypes either contracted or stayed stable, and they were uncommon.

Using immunoSEQ multiplex PCR, the repertoire was profiled, and TCRdb retains in-frame clones only, with some absent. The sample carries about 150,000 clones, roughly 83% recorded once. This specimen was PBMCs, taken after 12 months of ibrutinib treatment. The receptor comes from a human donor with chronic lymphocytic leukemia.

The CDR3 sequence is CASSPTPLAGAETQYF. CDR3 nucleotides: TGTGCCAGCAGCCCGACCCCACTAGCGGGAGCTGAGACCCAGTACTTC. The rearrangement uses TRBV7-2 and TRBJ2-5, with 11 nucleotides matching TRBD2. This CDR3 region has 16 residues. Unmatched junction bases numbered 10, after V lost 5 bases and J lost 5 bases. CDR1 SGHTA and CDR2 FQGNSA come from the germline V gene. The full variable domain, rest sourced from reference TRBV7-2 and TRBJ2-5, is GAGVSQSPSNKVTEKGKDVELRCDPISGHTALYWYRQSLGQGLEFLIYFQGNSAPDKSGLPSDRFSAERTGGSVSTLTIQRTQQEDSAVYLCASSPTPLAGAETQYFGPGTRLLVL.